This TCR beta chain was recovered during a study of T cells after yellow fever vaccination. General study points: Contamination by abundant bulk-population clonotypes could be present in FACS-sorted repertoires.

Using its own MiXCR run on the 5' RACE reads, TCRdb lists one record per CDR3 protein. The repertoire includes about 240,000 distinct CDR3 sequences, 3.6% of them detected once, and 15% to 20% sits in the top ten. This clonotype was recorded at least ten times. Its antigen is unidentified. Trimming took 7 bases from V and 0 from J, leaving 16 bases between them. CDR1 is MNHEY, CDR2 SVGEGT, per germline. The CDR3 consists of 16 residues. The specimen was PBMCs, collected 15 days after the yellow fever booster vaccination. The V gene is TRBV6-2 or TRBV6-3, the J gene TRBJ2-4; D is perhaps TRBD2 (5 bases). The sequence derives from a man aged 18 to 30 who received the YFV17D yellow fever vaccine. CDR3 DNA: TGTGCCAGCACCGATCGGCCGGCGGGAGCCAAAAACATTCAGTACTTC. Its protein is CASTDRPAGAKNIQYF.